This passage covers 19 T cell receptor beta chains from one sample sequenced in a study of T cell repertoires in cytomegalovirus infection. For these TCRs, the target antigens are not known. A single record per CDR3 protein comes from TCRdb applying MiXCR to the reads. The sample has about 69,000 distinct CDR3 sequences, about 29% seen once; the top ten hold 45% to 65%. The starting material was CD8+ T cells from cultured PBMCs, obtained from culture after CMV antigen stimulation. These receptors were obtained from a human donor in good health (CMV status not recorded). Some clones in this sample may be carry-over from other donors' samples.

To note about this clonotype: Its ends do not fully match the called genes, so a read error is possible. The chain links TRBV27 to TRBJ1-5; no definite D call. This CDR3 has 15 amino acids. Germline V gene lookup returns CDR1 MNHEY and CDR2 SMNVEV (reference sequence). CDR3 region: CASSLSQYSNQPRHF. CDR3 sequence (DNA): TGTGCCAGCAGTTTATCCCAGTATAGCAATCAGCCCCGGCATTTT.

The CDR3 reads CASRSSRDNTGELFF. The CDR3 nucleotides are TGTGCCAGCAGGTCTTCGAGGGATAACACCGGGGAGCTGTTTTTT. V is TRBV7-9 and J is TRBJ2-2; perhaps TRBD2 as D (5 bases). V was pared by 6 bases and J by 2 bases, with 13 bases between. Looked up from germline, CDR1 is SEHNR and CDR2 is FQNEAQ (reference sequence). This CDR3 has 15 residues.

The chain recombines TRBV4-2 with TRBJ2-1; 8 bases match TRBD2. Looked up from germline, CDR1 is LGHNA and CDR2 is YNFKEQ. This CDR3 has 15 residues. After removal of 6 bases from V and 12 bases from J, the junction contained 16 bases not matched to a gene. The CDR3 sequence is CASSSYGGGSTGQFF. The CDR3 DNA follows: TGTGCCAGCAGTTCGTACGGCGGGGGGTCCACGGGGCAGTTCTTC.

V gene TRBV12-3 or TRBV12-4 combines with J gene TRBJ1-2; 8 bases line up with TRBD1. This CDR3 contains 17 residues. Trimming at V came to 5 bases and at J to 0 bases, leaving 11 bases not matched to a gene. CDR3 region: CASSGWGQEDTNYGYTF. The CDR3 bases are TGTGCCAGCAGTGGTTGGGGACAGGAGGATACTAACTATGGCTACACCTTC.

The chain couples TRBV27 to TRBJ2-3, with 8 bases fitting TRBD2. V gave up 4 bases and J gave up 5 bases; unmatched junction bases: 5. The germline V gene encodes CDR1 MNHEY and CDR2 SMNVEV (reference sequence). The length of the CDR3 is 14 residues. CDR3 sequence: CASSYGLAVDTQYF. CDR3 nucleotide sequence: TGTGCCAGCAGTTACGGACTAGCCGTAGATACGCAGTATTTT.

CDR3 sequence reads: CASSYSWDRGDNQPQHF. The CDR3 DNA sequence: TGTGCCAGCAGTTACTCTTGGGACAGGGGAGACAATCAGCCCCAGCATTTT. This sequence joins TRBV6-6 and TRBJ1-5, with 10 bases fitting TRBD1. Trimming cost V 0 bases and J 3 bases; bases outside gene matches: 5. Germline CDR1 MNHNY, CDR2 SVGAGI (reference sequence). The CDR3 length is 17 residues.

V and J are TRBV4-1 and TRBJ2-7; D call uncertain. Trimming removed 0 bases from V and 6 bases from J, with 9 bases in between. This CDR3 has 13 amino acids. Germline-derived CDR1 and CDR2 are MGHRA and YSYEKL. The CDR3 reads CASSQDWISEQYF. For the CDR3, the DNA is TGCGCCAGCAGCCAAGATTGGATTTCCGAGCAGTACTTC.

The chain recombines TRBV20-1 with TRBJ2-3; D is perhaps TRBD1 or TRBD2 (6 bases each). Germline CDR1 DFQATT, CDR2 SNEGSKA (reference sequence). The CDR3 runs 14 residues. V was clipped by 6 bases and J by 4 bases, with 17 bases between them. In nucleotides, the CDR3 is TGCAGTGCAAAGGACCTGGGGGGCCCAGATACGCAGTATTTT. Residues: CSAKDLGGPDTQYF.

CDR3: CVVGGATPQETQYF. The CDR3 region has the DNA TGTGTCGTGGGGGGGGCGACCCCACAAGAGACCCAGTACTTC. The chain joins TRBV19 to TRBJ2-5, with D possibly being TRBD2 (7 bases). The CDR3 contains 14 residues. In germline, CDR1 is LNHDA, CDR2 SQIVND (reference sequence).

The table lists this clonotype with a few counts. This chain joins TRBV12-3 or TRBV12-4 and TRBJ2-1; D is ambiguous. The CDR3 loop spans 14 amino acids. Between the trimmed V and J ends, which lost 3 bases and 9 bases, there was a span of 15 bases. The CDR3 DNA sequence: TGTGCCAGCAGTTTCTCAAGCTTGCTAGGTGAGCAGTTCTTC. Amino acids: CASSFSSLLGEQFF.

The genes are TRBV20-1 and TRBJ2-7, with a weak D call TRBD2 (7 bases). Germline values: CDR1 DFQATT, CDR2 SNEGSKA (reference sequence). V lost 4 bases and J 2 bases, leaving 15 bases between the germline ends. The CDR3 covers 14 residues. The chain's CDR3 is CSAIGERDTYEQYF. DNA for the CDR3: TGCAGTGCTATTGGCGAGCGGGACACCTACGAGCAGTACTTC.

The chain combines TRBV6-2 or TRBV6-3 with TRBJ2-7; 10 bases agree with TRBD2. This CDR3 is 15 amino acids long. V trimming: 5 bases; J trimming: 5 bases; junction bases outside the gene matches: 9. The germline CDR1 and CDR2 sequences are MNHEY and SVGEGT. CDR3 bases: TGTGCCAGCAGTATTCTAGCGGGAGAGTTCCACGAGCAGTACTTC. Residues: CASSILAGEFHEQYF.

The table lists this clonotype with many counts. The genes are TRBV28 and TRBJ2-4; no firm D call. Trimming pared 4 bases from V and 0 bases from J, leaving 13 bases between. The CDR3 runs 16 residues. Germline-derived CDR1 and CDR2 are MDHEN and SYDVKM. The CDR3 DNA follows: TGTGCCAGCAGTTCAACGGGCCCACTAGCCAAAAACATTCAGTACTTC. This sequence encodes CASSSTGPLAKNIQYF.

This clonotype was seen a few times. This chain joins TRBV29-1 and TRBJ1-1; D call uncertain. V shed 8 bases and J shed 3 bases, with 16 bases lying between them. CDR3 size: 13 residues. Germline V gene sequence: CDR1 SQVTM, CDR2 ANQGSEA. DNA of the CDR3: TGCAGCTCAAGCCCCAACCTGGACACTGAAGCTTTCTTT. Translating it yields CSSSPNLDTEAFF.

This clonotype was recorded many times. This chain joins TRBV6-1 and TRBJ2-1; TRBD2 is a possible D gene (6 bases). Germline V gene data show CDR1 as MNHNS and CDR2 as SASEGT. CDR3 length: 14 residues. V lost 7 bases to trimming and J lost 8 bases, with 18 bases between them. The CDR3 bases are TGTGCCAGCAAGGGAACGGGAGCGCCCGATGAGCAGTTCTTC. Protein product: CASKGTGAPDEQFF.

The table lists this clonotype with many counts. V gene TRBV7-8 combines with J gene TRBJ1-5; D is perhaps TRBD1 (6 bases). Per germline, CDR1 SGHVS and CDR2 FQNEAQ. The CDR3 extends over 16 amino acids. V was cut by 5 bases and J by 0 bases, with 14 bases left in between. The CDR3, as DNA: TGTGCCAGCAGCGCGCGGGACAACTATAGCAATCAGCCCCAGCATTTT. Its protein is CASSARDNYSNQPQHF.

This chain connects TRBV9 to TRBJ2-7; weak D call: TRBD1 (5 bases). The V gene's germline CDR1 is SGDLS and CDR2 YYNGEE. V was trimmed by 3 bases and J by 2 bases, leaving 9 bases between them. The CDR3 totals 13 residues. The CDR3 sequence: CASSGDSTYEQYF. In nucleotides, the CDR3 is TGTGCCAGCAGCGGTGACAGCACCTACGAGCAGTACTTC.

In this sample, this clonotype turned up a few times. The rearrangement links TRBV23-1 to TRBJ2-3; D is unresolved. TRBV23-1 is flagged as an ORF with uncertain function. Trimming shortened V by 6 bases and J by 5 bases, and 6 bases separated the two germline ends. The CDR3 loop spans 11 amino acids. The CDR3: CASRREDTQYF. For the CDR3, the DNA is TGCGCCAGCAGGAGAGAAGATACGCAGTATTTT.

The chain joins TRBV7-6 to TRBJ2-1, with 9 positions matching TRBD1. Germline V gives CDR1 SGHVS, CDR2 FNYEAQ. This CDR3 comprises 16 residues. Unmatched junction bases numbered 10, after V lost 5 bases and J lost 5 bases. CDR3 loop: CASSPVGTGLHNEQFF. For the CDR3, the DNA is TGTGCCAGCAGCCCGGTCGGGACAGGGCTCCACAATGAGCAGTTCTTC.